The clone carrying this T cell receptor beta chain was found many times. The data were taken from a study of regulatory T cells in long-lasting Graves disease. Time point defined: newly diagnosed GD, antithyroid drugs for less than 3 months. PBMC RNA was the source of the TCR library. The V end lost 0 bases, the J end lost 4 bases, and 10 bases lay between the germline ends. The CDR3 has 14 residues. Germline lookup yields CDR1 GTSNPN and CDR2 SVGIG (reference sequence). Arm-PCR of CDR3 regions and iRepertoire HTBI primers were used to build TCR beta libraries. From the multiplex PCR reads, TCRdb called clonotypes with MiXCR, one entry per CDR3 protein. Of about 220,000 distinct CDR3 sequences in the sample, roughly 18% were seen once. The same sample was also used in a study of T cells in Graves' hyperthyroidism and ophthalmopathy. As that report states: Hyperthyroidism had been newly diagnosed in patients aged 18 to 65, and its duration was under 2 months.

V gene TRBV30 combines with J gene TRBJ1-5; maybe TRBD1 (5 bases). Sequences were derived from peripheral blood mononuclear cells (PBMCs), sampled at new diagnosis, from a patient treated with antithyroid drugs. The source is a woman in her thirties with Graves disease. CDR3 DNA sequence: TGTGCCTGGAGTGTGATTGGGACGAATCAGCCCCAGCATTTT. Its translation: CAWSVIGTNQPQHF.